The 14 T cell receptor beta chains below all came from one sample that was sequenced in a study of cytomegalovirus exposure and HLA in healthy donors. Primers included in the PCR were 60 Vbeta and 13 Jbeta primers. Clones were read by immunoSEQ multiplex PCR, and TCRdb kept only the in-frame ones, dropping some. Of more than 100,000 clones in the sample, roughly 65% were seen once. The sample consisted of PBMCs. The receptors were gathered from a man aged 35 to 55 in good health and CMV-seropositive.

The J gene is TRBJ2-7, the V gene TRBV7-8, with D tentatively TRBD1 (5 bases). Trimming shortened V by 2 bases and J by 5 bases, and 7 bases separated the two germline ends. CDR3 size: 12 residues. CDR1 is SGHVS, CDR2 FQNEAQ, per germline. The DNA of the CDR3 is TGTGCCAGCAGCTTATGGGGCGACGAGCAGTACTTC. As protein: CASSLWGDEQYF.

This clone occurred a few times. The gene calls are TRBV11-2 and TRBJ2-5, with D possibly being TRBD2 (6 bases). This CDR3 region has 14 residues. Trimming removed 1 base from V and 4 bases from J, with 10 bases in between. From germline, CDR1 is SGHAT and CDR2 FQNNGV. As DNA, the CDR3 is TGTGCCAGCAGCTTAGGACGGACTATAGAGACCCAGTACTTC. Translating gives CASSLGRTIETQYF.

The gene calls are TRBV6-5 and TRBJ2-5; 8 nucleotides align to TRBD2. The DNA matches TRBJ2-7 better at its end, which makes the J call doubtful. The CDR3 is made up of 15 amino acids. Germline V lookup: CDR1 MNHEY, CDR2 SVGAGI. CDR3 sequence reads: CASSYFSGGSYEQYF. Here the CDR3 DNA reads TGTGCCAGCAGTTATTTCAGCGGGGGATCGTACGAGCAGTACTTC.

V usage is TRBV7-9 and J usage is TRBJ1-2; D is perhaps TRBD1 (6 bases). Germline V CDR1 and CDR2: SEHNR, FQNEAQ (reference sequence). V lost 1 base and J 9 bases, leaving 12 bases between the germline ends. The CDR3 covers 13 residues. The CDR3 sequence: CASSLGAGVSYTF. CDR3 bases: TGTGCCAGCAGCTTAGGGGCAGGGGTTAGCTACACCTTC.

This clone has only a few counts. The chain combines TRBV2 with TRBJ2-1; 11 bases match TRBD2. The germline CDR1 and CDR2 sequences are SNHLY and FYNNEI. The CDR3 consists of 16 residues. The V segment lost 5 bases and the J segment 5 bases; nucleotides outside the gene matches: 8. The CDR3 bases are TGTGCCAGCAGTCCACCTAGCGGGGGGCCGAACAATGAGCAGTTCTTC. This translates into CASSPPSGGPNNEQFF.

The chain recombines TRBV9 with TRBJ1-1, with TRBD1 matching 8 bases. The CDR3 consists of 16 residues. Germline values: CDR1 SGDLS, CDR2 YYNGEE. The J segment lost 0 bases and the V segment lost 1 base, leaving 5 bases of the junction unmatched. The CDR3 is CASSVPPGGMNTEAFF. DNA for the CDR3: TGTGCCAGCAGCGTACCCCCAGGGGGCATGAACACTGAAGCTTTCTTT.

The chain recombines TRBV5-4 with TRBJ2-7; 14 nucleotides line up with TRBD2. The CDR3 contains 16 residues. The trim removed 0 bases at V and 9 bases at J, leaving 8 bases unmatched. Germline CDR1 SGHNT, CDR2 YYREEE (reference sequence). CDR3 residues: CASSLVGTSGSLAQYF. The DNA for the CDR3 is TGTGCCAGCAGCTTGGTTGGGACTAGCGGGAGTCTCGCGCAGTACTTC.

The V and J genes are TRBV19 and TRBJ2-1; the D gene is possibly TRBD2 (6 bases). The CDR3 sequence is 13 residues long. The germline gives CDR1 LNHDA, CDR2 SQIVND (reference sequence). Trimming took off 6 bases at V and 4 bases at J, with 10 bases between the two ends. Here the CDR3 reads CASSLGTYNEQFF. The CDR3 region has the DNA TGTGCCAGTAGCCTGGGGACTTACAATGAGCAGTTCTTC. Full variable domain (outside the CDR3, taken from reference TRBV19 and TRBJ2-1): DGGITQSPKYLFRKEGQNVTLSCEQNLNHDAMYWYRQDPGQGLRLIYYSQIVNDFQKGDIAEGYSVSREKKESFPLTVTSAQKNPTAFYLCASSLGTYNEQFFGPGTRLTVL.

J is TRBJ1-5 and V is TRBV9; D might be TRBD1 (5 bases). From germline, CDR1 is SGDLS and CDR2 YYNGEE. The CDR3 extends over 13 amino acids. V shed 4 bases and J shed 5 bases, with 10 bases lying between them. CDR3 region: CASSRDLDQPQHF. The CDR3 bases are TGTGCCAGCAGCCGGGACTTGGATCAGCCCCAGCATTTT. The whole variable domain, filled in from reference TRBV9 and TRBJ1-5, reads DSGVTQTPKHLITATGQRVTLRCSPRSGDLSVYWYQQSLDQGLQFLIQYYNGEERAKGNILERFSAQQFPDLHSELNLSSLELGDSALYFCASSRDLDQPQHFGDGTRLSIL.

V usage is TRBV18 and J usage is TRBJ2-7; maybe TRBD2 (5 bases). Germline V gene lookup returns CDR1 KGHSH and CDR2 LQKENI. The CDR3 sequence is 12 residues long. The ends were cut back, 6 bases at V and 6 bases at J, with 12 bases in the middle. In nucleotides, the CDR3 is TGTGCCAGCTCGAGGGATCGGGGCGAGCAGTACTTC. Protein sequence: CASSRDRGEQYF.

The rearrangement joins TRBV6-5 to TRBJ2-7, with 10 bases identical to TRBD2. The CDR3 length is 15 residues. Trimming cost V 4 bases and J 5 bases; bases outside gene matches: 8. Per the germline V gene, CDR1 is MNHEY and CDR2 is SVGAGI. The CDR3 DNA follows: TGTGCCAGCAGTTCGAGCGGGAGGGCCATCGACGAGCAGTACTTC. It is translated as CASSSSGRAIDEQYF.

This clone showed up just a few times. V and J are TRBV19 and TRBJ2-3; D perhaps matches TRBD2 (6 bases). The CDR3 length is 15 residues. Germline values: CDR1 LNHDA, CDR2 SQIVND (reference sequence). V lost 7 bases, J lost 0 bases, and 14 bases lay in between. CDR3 sequence: CASTPGGASTDTQYF. CDR3 nucleotides: TGTGCCAGTACCCCTGGCGGGGCTAGCACAGATACGCAGTATTTT.

The V gene is TRBV5-4, the J gene TRBJ2-4; 13 nucleotides line up with TRBD2. This CDR3 has 17 residues. Trimming cost V 4 bases and J 5 bases; bases outside gene matches: 9. In germline, CDR1 is SGHNT, CDR2 YYREEE (reference sequence). CDR3 DNA: TGTGCCAGCAGCCCCGGGACTAGCGGGACCGTCCAAAACATTCAGTACTTC. Amino acid sequence: CASSPGTSGTVQNIQYF.

The rearrangement joins TRBV6-5 to TRBJ2-3; TRBD2 might be the D (5 bases). The V and J ends lost 5 bases and 3 bases respectively, with 12 bases between them. There are 14 residues in the CDR3. The germline gives CDR1 MNHEY, CDR2 SVGAGI. The chain's CDR3 is CASSKLRGTDTQYF. DNA for the CDR3: TGTGCCAGCAGTAAACTCCGGGGTACAGATACGCAGTATTTT.